This entry features one T cell receptor (beta chain) sequence. Antigen specificity is unknown. This specimen comes from a study of T cell responses to AZD1222 COVID-19 vaccine. Study-wide background: Second-dose schedules of about 4 or about 12 weeks were combined.

Repertoires were generated with immunoSEQ multiplex PCR, while TCRdb's copy carries only in-frame clones and drops some. This table holds about 120,000 clones, around nine tenths found once. Study observations and caveats: Only a handful of AZD1222 recipients tested seropositive at baseline. Clonal diversity may have been underestimated in mostly white British donors. An increase in Spike-specific TCR breadth and depth was observed after two AZD1222 doses.

The receptor was derived from an adult in good health. The material sequenced was peripheral blood, taken on day 0 of AZD1222 vaccination.

CDR3 residues: CASSLDRGSSGYTF. The CDR3 DNA reads as TGTGCCAGCAGCCTAGACAGGGGGTCCAGTGGCTACACCTTC. The chain combines TRBV14 with TRBJ1-2; 9 positions match TRBD1. With 4 bases clipped from V and 7 bases from J, the junction kept 7 bases outside the gene matches. The length of the CDR3 is 14 residues. Germline CDR1 reads SGHDN; CDR2 reads FVKESK.